The 8 T cell receptor beta chains below come from one sample, sequenced in a study of OX40 agonist ivuxolimab in advanced cancers. Profiling relied on immunoSEQ multiplex PCR, and the TCRdb table lists in-frame clones only, not all of them. The sample has 55,000 to 80,000 clones; around 80% are singletons. The specimen comprised CD4+ or CD8+ T cells sorted from blood, sampled in a trial of the OX40 agonist ivuxolimab. These receptors all stem from an adult with an advanced solid tumor such as melanoma, head and neck, liver or kidney cancer.

The CDR3 loop reads CASSYNIQGVKNTEAFF. CDR3 sequence (DNA): TGTGCCAGCAGCTATAATATACAGGGGGTGAAGAACACTGAAGCTTTCTTT. This chain joins TRBV7-8 and TRBJ1-1; TRBD1 aligns across 8 bases. The germline V gene has CDR1 SGHVS and CDR2 FQNEAQ. The CDR3 totals 17 residues. V shed 4 bases, J shed 1 base, and the junction held 11 bases outside the gene matches. Based on the CDR3 plus reference TRBV7-8 and TRBJ1-1, the full variable domain is GAGVSQSPRYKVAKRGQDVALRCDPISGHVSLFWYQQALGQGPEFLTYFQNEAQLDKSGLPSDRFFAERPEGSVSTLKIQRTQQEDSAVYLCASSYNIQGVKNTEAFFGQGTRLTVV.

The chain couples TRBV30 to TRBJ2-7, with 10 bases matching TRBD1. CDR1 is GTSNPN and CDR2 is SVGIG in the germline V gene (reference sequence). The CDR3 consists of 14 residues. V dropped 3 bases and J dropped 5; count of bases not matched to a gene: 7. CDR3 nucleotides: TGTGCCTGGAGCCGGGACAGGGGATTCCACGAGCAGTACTTC. It yields the protein CAWSRDRGFHEQYF.

As DNA, the CDR3 is TGCGCCAGCAGGCCCGGGACAGGGAGGGTCGAGCAGTACTTC. Its protein product is CASRPGTGRVEQYF. This chain uses TRBV5-1 with TRBJ2-7; 9 bases line up with TRBD1. The CDR3 is 14 residues long. V dropped 5 bases and J dropped 6; count of bases not matched to a gene: 9. The V gene's germline CDR1 is SGHRS and CDR2 YFSETQ. The full variable domain, completed using reference TRBV5-1 and TRBJ2-7, is KAGVTQTPRYLIKTRGQQVTLSCSPISGHRSVSWYQQTPGQGLQFLFEYFSETQRNKGNFPGRFSGRQFSNSRSEMNVSTLELGDSALYLCASRPGTGRVEQYFGPGTRLTVT.

V gene TRBV11-2 combines with J gene TRBJ2-7, with a tentative D call TRBD1 (5 bases). The CDR3 is made up of 13 amino acids. The germline CDR1 and CDR2 sequences are SGHAT and FQNNGV. The V end was cut by 2 bases, the J end by 2 bases, with 7 bases between. The CDR3 region is CASSLQGTYEQYF. DNA of the CDR3: TGTGCCAGCAGCTTACAGGGAACCTACGAGCAGTACTTC.

The V gene is TRBV4-2, the J gene TRBJ1-5; perhaps TRBD1 as D (5 bases). The germline V gene encodes CDR1 LGHNA and CDR2 YNFKEQ. Trimming shortened V by 3 bases and J by 3 bases, and 6 bases separated the two germline ends. The CDR3 loop spans 13 amino acids. The CDR3: CASSQGVNQPQHF. As DNA, the CDR3 is TGTGCCAGCAGCCAGGGGGTCAATCAGCCCCAGCATTTT.

The chain recombines TRBV6-1 with TRBJ2-2; D is perhaps TRBD1 (6 bases). The CDR3 extends over 13 amino acids. From germline, CDR1 is MNHNS and CDR2 SASEGT. Deletions cut 11 bases from V and 0 bases from J, with 10 bases between. The CDR3 nucleotides read TGTGCCGGCCGGGACACGAACACCGGGGAGCTGTTTTTT. Protein: CAGRDTNTGELFF.

This clone was seen once. The chain combines TRBV5-4 with TRBJ2-6, with a possible D match to TRBD2 (7 bases). Trimming removed 1 base at V and 4 bases at J, with 15 bases between. The germline gives CDR1 SGHNT, CDR2 YYREEE (reference sequence). The CDR3 covers 17 residues. The CDR3 DNA follows: TGTGCCAGCAGCTTGCCGGGGGGCGGCACCGGGGCCAACGTCCTGACTTTC. It encodes CASSLPGGGTGANVLTF.

This sequence joins TRBV6-1 and TRBJ2-5; tentative D call: TRBD1 (5 bases). The CDR3 is 15 residues long. Germline lookup yields CDR1 MNHNS and CDR2 SASEGT. V shed 1 base and J shed 4 bases, with 13 bases lying between them. The DNA for the CDR3 is TGTGCCAGCAGTGAAGACGCAGGGCCGGTAGAGACCCAGTACTTC. Protein sequence: CASSEDAGPVETQYF.